A single sample is the source of the 14 T cell receptor beta chains below, sequenced in a study of regulatory T cells in long-lasting Graves disease. Time point of the sample: newly diagnosed GD, antithyroid drugs for less than 3 months. Researchers made the TCR library from RNA that was extracted from PBMCs. Both iRepertoire HTBI primers and Arm-PCR of CDR3 regions were used to build the TCR beta libraries. TCRdb independently ran MiXCR on the multiplex PCR reads; one entry per CDR3 protein. The sample lists hundreds of thousands of distinct CDR3 sequences; around 15% were seen once. This material consisted of peripheral blood mononuclear cells (PBMCs), taken at new diagnosis, from a patient treated with antithyroid drugs. The source of these receptors is a female donor with Graves disease.

This clonotype was counted many times. V gene TRBV11-2 combines with J gene TRBJ2-3; D gene ambiguous. The CDR3 sequence is 16 residues long. The germline gives CDR1 SGHAT, CDR2 FQNNGV. Trimming pared 1 base from V and 4 bases from J, leaving 15 bases between. The DNA for the CDR3 is TGTGCCAGCAGCTTAGTAGGGTTCCCCTACGCAGATACGCAGTATTTT. Protein sequence: CASSLVGFPYADTQYF.

This clonotype was observed at least ten times. The V and J genes are TRBV19 and TRBJ2-7; 9 bases fit TRBD1. The CDR3 spans 14 residues. V lost 6 bases, J lost 6 bases, and 9 bases stayed unmatched. The germline gives CDR1 LNHDA, CDR2 SQIVND (reference sequence). CDR3 nucleotides: TGTGCCAGTAGCATACGGGACAGGGTCTCCGAGCAGTACTTC. It encodes CASSIRDRVSEQYF.

There are a few counts of this clonotype. The gene calls are TRBV19 and TRBJ2-7; 12 bases agree with TRBD1. The CDR3 consists of 15 residues. The V gene end was trimmed by 3 bases and the J gene end by 7 bases; junction bases not matched to a gene: 7. Looked up from germline, CDR1 is LNHDA and CDR2 is SQIVND (reference sequence). As DNA, the CDR3 is TGTGCCAGTAGTATGCCGGGACAGGGGGCGTGGGAGCAGTACTTC. Its protein is CASSMPGQGAWEQYF.

This clonotype was counted at least ten times. The chain has TRBV4-1 and TRBJ1-5; D unclear. The CDR3 extends over 15 amino acids. The V and J ends lost 0 bases and 7 bases respectively, with 13 bases between them. CDR1 is MGHRA and CDR2 is YSYEKL in the germline V gene. In DNA, the CDR3 is TGCGCCAGCAGCCAAGATCGTGGCAGAGGGCAGCCCCAGCATTTT. Its protein product is CASSQDRGRGQPQHF.

A single count supports this clonotype. The rearrangement links TRBV5-4 to TRBJ1-1; D call uncertain. Trimming cost V 0 bases and J 0 bases, with 9 bases left between them. CDR1 is SGHNT and CDR2 is YYREEE in the germline V gene (reference sequence). The CDR3 runs to 15 residues. CDR3 loop: CASSLVPVLNTEAFF. CDR3 sequence (DNA): TGTGCCAGCAGCTTGGTTCCGGTCTTGAACACTGAAGCTTTCTTT.

This clonotype has a count of ten or more. This chain uses TRBV30 with TRBJ1-1; D remains ambiguous. Germline CDR1 and CDR2: GTSNPN and SVGIG (reference sequence). V lost 0 bases, J lost 1 base, and 9 bases lay in between. The CDR3 contains 14 residues. The CDR3 DNA follows: TGTGCCTGGAGTGTAAACCGGGGGAACACTGAAGCTTTCTTT. This encodes CAWSVNRGNTEAFF. Based on the CDR3 plus reference TRBV30 and TRBJ1-1, the full variable domain is SQTIHQWPATLVQPVGSPLSLECTVEGTSNPNLYWYRQAAGRGLQLLFYSVGIGQISSEVPQNLSASRPQDRQFILSSKKLLLSDSGFYLCAWSVNRGNTEAFFGQGTRLTVV.

The chain is built from TRBV10-3 and TRBJ2-2, with 8 bases that match TRBD1. The CDR3 spans 15 residues. Germline trimming cut 6 bases from V and 4 bases from J; bases unmatched to any gene: 7. In germline, CDR1 is ENHRY, CDR2 SYGVKD. CDR3 loop: CAISPHGTGTGELFF. The CDR3 bases are TGTGCCATCAGCCCCCACGGGACAGGCACCGGGGAGCTGTTTTTT.

To note about this clonotype: This sequence may be a read error, since a much larger clone differs from it by one base. The gene calls are TRBV2 and TRBJ2-1; 9 bases map to TRBD1. The DNA end is a closer match to TRBJ2-5, so the J assignment may be wrong. This CDR3 is built from 15 residues. In germline, CDR1 is SNHLY, CDR2 FYNNEI. As DNA, the CDR3 is TGTGCCAGCAGTGGCCGGGACAGGGCGTTGGAGACCCAGTACTTC. It specifies CASSGRDRALETQYF.

The J gene is TRBJ2-1, the V gene TRBV5-1; TRBD1 aligns across 7 bases. The CDR3 is 12 residues long. Germline values: CDR1 SGHRS, CDR2 YFSETQ. V trimming: 2 bases; J trimming: 8 bases; junction bases outside the gene matches: 1. The CDR3 protein is CASSFTGDEQFF. The CDR3 coding sequence is TGCGCCAGCAGCTTTACAGGGGATGAGCAGTTCTTC.

This clonotype came up a few times. This rearrangement joins TRBV12-3 or TRBV12-4 to TRBJ2-5, with 7 bases fitting TRBD2. Germline trimming cut 5 bases from V and 1 base from J; bases unmatched to any gene: 7. This CDR3 region has 15 residues. CDR3 nucleotide sequence: TGTGCCAGCAGTGGTGCCGGGACTACCCAAGAGACCCAGTACTTC. It yields the protein CASSGAGTTQETQYF.

The chain couples TRBV10-3 to TRBJ1-2, with 9 positions matching TRBD1. After removal of 0 bases from V and 7 bases from J, the junction contained 6 bases not matched to a gene. The CDR3 sequence is 15 residues long. Looked up from germline, CDR1 is ENHRY and CDR2 is SYGVKD. CDR3 sequence (DNA): TGTGCCATCAGTGAGTCAGGACAGGGGCGGTGTGGCTACACCTTC. Translation: CAISESGQGRCGYTF.

The genes are TRBV11-2 and TRBJ1-4; unclear D gene. The ends were cut back, 2 bases at V and 5 bases at J, with 9 bases in the middle. The CDR3 is 14 amino acids. Germline V gene lookup returns CDR1 SGHAT and CDR2 FQNNGV. CDR3 protein: CASSLSLSNEKLFF. The CDR3 DNA is TGTGCCAGCAGCTTATCCCTATCGAATGAAAAACTGTTTTTT.

This clonotype was observed many times. The V gene is TRBV20-1, the J gene TRBJ2-1; 10 positions match TRBD2. V was clipped by 6 bases and J by 10 bases; unmatched bases: 18. CDR1 and CDR2 (germline): DFQATT, SNEGSKA (reference sequence). This CDR3 contains 16 residues. The chain's CDR3 is CSAQGPTSGGAGEQFF. The CDR3 DNA sequence: TGCAGTGCCCAAGGGCCCACCAGCGGGGGGGCAGGCGAGCAGTTCTTC.

This clonotype has just a few counts. The chain recombines TRBV7-9 with TRBJ2-3; TRBD2 matches 9 bases. CDR3 length: 18 residues. The V and J ends lost 6 bases and 4 bases, in that order; junction bases with no gene match: 17. The germline gives CDR1 SEHNR, CDR2 FQNEAQ (reference sequence). The chain's CDR3 is CASRRLAEILAGPDTQYF. DNA of the CDR3: TGTGCCAGCAGAAGACTAGCGGAGATCCTAGCTGGCCCAGATACGCAGTATTTT.